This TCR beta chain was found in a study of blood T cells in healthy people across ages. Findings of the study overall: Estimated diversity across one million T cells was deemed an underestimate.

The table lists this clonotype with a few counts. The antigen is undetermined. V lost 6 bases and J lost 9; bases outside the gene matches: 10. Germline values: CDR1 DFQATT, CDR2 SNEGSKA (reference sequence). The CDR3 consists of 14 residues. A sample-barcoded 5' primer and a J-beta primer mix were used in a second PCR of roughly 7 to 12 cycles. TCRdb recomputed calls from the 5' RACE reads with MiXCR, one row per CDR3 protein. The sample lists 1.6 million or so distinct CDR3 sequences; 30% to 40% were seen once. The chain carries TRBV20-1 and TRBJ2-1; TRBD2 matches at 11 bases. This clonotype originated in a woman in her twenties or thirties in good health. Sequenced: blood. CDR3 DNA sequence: TGCAGTGCCATACTCTATAGCGGGGGGGGTGAGCAGTTCTTC. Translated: CSAILYSGGGEQFF.